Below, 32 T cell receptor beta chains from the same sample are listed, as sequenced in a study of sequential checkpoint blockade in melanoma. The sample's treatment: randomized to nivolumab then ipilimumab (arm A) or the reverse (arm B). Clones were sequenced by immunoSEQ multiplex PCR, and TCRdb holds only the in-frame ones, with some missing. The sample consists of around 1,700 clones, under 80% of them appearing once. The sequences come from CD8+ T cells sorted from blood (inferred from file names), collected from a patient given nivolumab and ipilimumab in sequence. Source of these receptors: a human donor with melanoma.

The CDR3 DNA follows: TGTGCCAGCAGTTTATCGGTGGGAGGGCGTCAGCCCCAGCATTTT. It yields the protein CASSLSVGGRQPQHF. The chain links TRBV27 to TRBJ1-5; D ambiguous. V lost 0 bases, J lost 6 bases, and 12 bases lay in between. The CDR3 spans 15 residues. Germline loops: CDR1 MNHEY, CDR2 SMNVEV (reference sequence).

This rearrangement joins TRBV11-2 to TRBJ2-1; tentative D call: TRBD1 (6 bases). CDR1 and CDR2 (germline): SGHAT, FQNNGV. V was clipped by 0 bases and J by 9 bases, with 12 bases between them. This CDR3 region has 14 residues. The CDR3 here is CASSLDPTGSEQFF. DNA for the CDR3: TGTGCCAGCAGCTTAGACCCGACAGGCAGTGAGCAGTTCTTC.

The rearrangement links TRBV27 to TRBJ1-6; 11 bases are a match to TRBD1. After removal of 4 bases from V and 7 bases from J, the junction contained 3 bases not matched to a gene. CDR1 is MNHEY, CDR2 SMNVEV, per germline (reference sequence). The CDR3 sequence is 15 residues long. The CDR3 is CASSSGTGGNSPLHF. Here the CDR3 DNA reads TGTGCCAGCAGTTCCGGGACAGGGGGGAATTCACCCCTCCACTTT.

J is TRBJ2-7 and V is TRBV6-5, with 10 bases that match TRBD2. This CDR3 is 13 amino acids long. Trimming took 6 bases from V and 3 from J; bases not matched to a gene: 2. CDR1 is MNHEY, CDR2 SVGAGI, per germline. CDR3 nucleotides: TGTGCCAGCAGCCAGCGGGAGGGCTACGAGCAGTACTTC. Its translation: CASSQREGYEQYF.

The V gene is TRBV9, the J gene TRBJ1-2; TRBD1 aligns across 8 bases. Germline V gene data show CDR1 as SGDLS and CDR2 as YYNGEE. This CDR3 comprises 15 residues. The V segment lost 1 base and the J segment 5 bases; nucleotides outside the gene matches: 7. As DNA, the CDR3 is TGTGCCAGCAGCGTATATGGACAGGGAGGGTATGGCTACACCTTC. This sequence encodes CASSVYGQGGYGYTF.

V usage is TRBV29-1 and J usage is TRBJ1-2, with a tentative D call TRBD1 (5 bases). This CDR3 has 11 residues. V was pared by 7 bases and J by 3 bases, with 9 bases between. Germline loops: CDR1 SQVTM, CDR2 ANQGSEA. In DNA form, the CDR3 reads TGCAGCGCCAGGGTCGACTATGGCTACACCTTC. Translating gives CSARVDYGYTF.

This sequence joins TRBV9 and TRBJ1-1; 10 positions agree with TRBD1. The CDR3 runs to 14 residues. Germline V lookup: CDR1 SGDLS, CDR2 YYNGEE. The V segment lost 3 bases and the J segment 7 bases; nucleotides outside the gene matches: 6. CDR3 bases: TGTGCCAGCAGCGAGGGGACAGGGGTATTTGAAGCTTTCTTT. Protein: CASSEGTGVFEAFF.

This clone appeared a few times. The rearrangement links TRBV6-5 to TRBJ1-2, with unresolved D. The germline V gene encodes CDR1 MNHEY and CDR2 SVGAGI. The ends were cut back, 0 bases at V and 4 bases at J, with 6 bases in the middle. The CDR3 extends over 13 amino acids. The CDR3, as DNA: TGTGCCAGCAGTTACTCGGTCAGCTATGGCTACACCTTC. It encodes CASSYSVSYGYTF.

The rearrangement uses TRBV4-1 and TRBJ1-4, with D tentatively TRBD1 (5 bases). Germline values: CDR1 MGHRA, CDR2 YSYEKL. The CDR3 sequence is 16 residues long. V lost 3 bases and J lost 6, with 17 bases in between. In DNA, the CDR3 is TGCGCCAGCAGCCACCCGAGCGGGGGAGGCTATGAAAAACTGTTTTTT. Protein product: CASSHPSGGGYEKLFF.

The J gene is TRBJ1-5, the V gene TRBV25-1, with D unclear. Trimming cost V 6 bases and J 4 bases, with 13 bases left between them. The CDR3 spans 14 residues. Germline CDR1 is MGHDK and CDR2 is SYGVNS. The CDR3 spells CASRGWESNQPQHF. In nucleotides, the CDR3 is TGTGCCAGCAGGGGATGGGAGTCTAATCAGCCCCAGCATTTT.

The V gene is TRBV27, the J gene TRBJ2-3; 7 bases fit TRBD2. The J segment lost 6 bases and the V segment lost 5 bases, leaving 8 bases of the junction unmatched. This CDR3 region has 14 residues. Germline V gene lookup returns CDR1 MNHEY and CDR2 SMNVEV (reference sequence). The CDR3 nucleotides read TGTGCCAGCAGTCTCAGTGCGGGGGTGGATACGCAGTATTTT. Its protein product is CASSLSAGVDTQYF.

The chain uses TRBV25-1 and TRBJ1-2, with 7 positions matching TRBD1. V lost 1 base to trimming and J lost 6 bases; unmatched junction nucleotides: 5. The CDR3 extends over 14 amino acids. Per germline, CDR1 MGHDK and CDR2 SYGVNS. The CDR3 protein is CASSEFGTEDGYTF. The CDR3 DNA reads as TGTGCCAGCAGTGAATTTGGGACAGAGGATGGCTACACCTTC.

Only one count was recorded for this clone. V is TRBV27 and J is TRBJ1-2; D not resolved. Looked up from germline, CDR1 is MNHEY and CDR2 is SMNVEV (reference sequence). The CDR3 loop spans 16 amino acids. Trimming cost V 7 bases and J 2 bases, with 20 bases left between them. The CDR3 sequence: CASTLRAGSWNYGYTF. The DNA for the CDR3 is TGTGCCAGCACCCTGCGAGCCGGGAGCTGGAACTATGGCTACACCTTC.

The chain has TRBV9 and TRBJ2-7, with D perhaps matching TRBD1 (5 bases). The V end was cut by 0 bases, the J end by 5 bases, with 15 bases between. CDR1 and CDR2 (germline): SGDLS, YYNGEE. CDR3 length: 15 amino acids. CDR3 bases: TGTGCCAGCAGCGTAGGGTCAGGGATCGTGAACGAGCAGTACTTC. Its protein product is CASSVGSGIVNEQYF.

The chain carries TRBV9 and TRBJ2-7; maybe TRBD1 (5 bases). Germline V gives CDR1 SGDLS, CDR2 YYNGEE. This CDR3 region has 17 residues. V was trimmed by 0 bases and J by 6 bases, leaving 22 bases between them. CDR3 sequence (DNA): TGTGCCAGCAGCGTAGATGATTATTTATTCAGGGTGGGCGAGCAGTACTTC. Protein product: CASSVDDYLFRVGEQYF.

The chain's CDR3 is CSVLPSGRSYNEQFF. CDR3 nucleotide sequence: TGCAGCGTACTGCCCAGCGGGCGTAGCTACAATGAGCAGTTCTTC. The V call is TRBV29-1, the J call TRBJ2-1, with D possibly matching TRBD2 (6 bases). CDR1 and CDR2 (germline): SQVTM, ANQGSEA. V was clipped by 6 bases and J by 3 bases, with 18 bases between them. CDR3 length: 15 residues.

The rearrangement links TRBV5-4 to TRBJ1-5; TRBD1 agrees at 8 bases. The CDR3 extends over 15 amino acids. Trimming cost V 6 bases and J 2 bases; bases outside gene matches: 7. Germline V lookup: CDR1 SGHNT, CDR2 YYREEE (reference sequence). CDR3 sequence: CASTPGQAGNQPQHF. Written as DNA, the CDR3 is TGTGCCAGCACCCCGGGACAGGCGGGCAATCAGCCCCAGCATTTT.

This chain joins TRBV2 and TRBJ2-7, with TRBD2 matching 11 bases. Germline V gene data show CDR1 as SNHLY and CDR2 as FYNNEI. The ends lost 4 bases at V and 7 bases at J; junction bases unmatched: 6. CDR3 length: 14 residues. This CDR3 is CASSGLAGGVEQYF. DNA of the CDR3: TGTGCCAGCAGTGGTCTAGCGGGAGGCGTAGAGCAGTACTTC. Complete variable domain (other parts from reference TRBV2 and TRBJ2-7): EPEVTQTPSHQVTQMGQEVILRCVPISNHLYFYWYRQILGQKVEFLVSFYNNEISEKSEIFDDQFSVERPDGSNFTLKIRSTKLEDSAMYFCASSGLAGGVEQYFGPGTRLTVT.

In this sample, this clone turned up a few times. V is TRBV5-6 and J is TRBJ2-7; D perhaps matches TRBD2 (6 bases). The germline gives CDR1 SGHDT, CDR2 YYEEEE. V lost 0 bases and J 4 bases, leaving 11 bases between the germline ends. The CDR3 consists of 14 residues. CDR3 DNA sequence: TGTGCCAGCAGCTTGGCTGGGGGGATGTACGAGCAGTACTTC. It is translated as CASSLAGGMYEQYF.

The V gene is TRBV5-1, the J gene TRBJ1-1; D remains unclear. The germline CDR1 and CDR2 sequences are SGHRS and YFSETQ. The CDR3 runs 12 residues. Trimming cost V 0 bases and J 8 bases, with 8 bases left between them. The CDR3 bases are TGCGCCAGCAGCTTGGAGGCAGGAGAAGCTTTCTTT. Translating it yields CASSLEAGEAFF.

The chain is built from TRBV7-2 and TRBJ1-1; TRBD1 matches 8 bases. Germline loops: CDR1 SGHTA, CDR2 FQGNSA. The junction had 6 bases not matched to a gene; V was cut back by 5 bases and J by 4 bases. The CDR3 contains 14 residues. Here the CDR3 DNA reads TGTGCCAGCAGCCCTTTGACAGGGGTCACTGAAGCTTTCTTT. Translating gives CASSPLTGVTEAFF.

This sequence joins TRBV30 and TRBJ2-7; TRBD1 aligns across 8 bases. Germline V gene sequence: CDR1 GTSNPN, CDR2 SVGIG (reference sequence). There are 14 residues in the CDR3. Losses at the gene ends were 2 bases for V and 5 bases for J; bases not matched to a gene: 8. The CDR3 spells CAWSRDRPLDEQYF. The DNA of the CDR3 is TGTGCCTGGAGTCGGGACAGGCCTTTGGACGAGCAGTACTTC.

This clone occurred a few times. CDR3 sequence reads: CASSIASNGYTF. CDR3 nucleotides: TGTGCCAGTAGTATCGCTAGCAATGGCTACACCTTC. This chain links TRBV19 with TRBJ1-2; D is uncertain. Germline loops: CDR1 LNHDA, CDR2 SQIVND (reference sequence). V was pared by 3 bases and J by 6 bases, with 8 bases between. The CDR3 consists of 12 residues.

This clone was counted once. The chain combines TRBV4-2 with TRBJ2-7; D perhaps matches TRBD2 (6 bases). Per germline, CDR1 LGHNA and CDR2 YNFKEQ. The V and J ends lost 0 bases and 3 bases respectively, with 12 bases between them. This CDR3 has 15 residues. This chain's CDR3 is CASSQDYGGFYEQYF. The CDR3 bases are TGTGCCAGCAGCCAAGATTACGGGGGTTTCTACGAGCAGTACTTC.

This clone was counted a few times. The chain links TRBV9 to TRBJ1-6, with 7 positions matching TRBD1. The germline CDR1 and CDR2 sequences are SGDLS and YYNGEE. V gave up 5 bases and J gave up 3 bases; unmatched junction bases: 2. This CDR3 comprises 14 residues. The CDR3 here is CASSDRVYNSPLHF. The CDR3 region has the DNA TGTGCCAGCAGTGACAGGGTCTATAATTCACCCCTCCACTTT.

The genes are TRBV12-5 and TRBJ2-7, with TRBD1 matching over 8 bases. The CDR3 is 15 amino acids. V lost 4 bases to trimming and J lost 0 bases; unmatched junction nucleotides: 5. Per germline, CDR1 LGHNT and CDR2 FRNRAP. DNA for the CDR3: TGTGCTAGTGGTTCCAGTGGACAGGGCTCCTACGAGCAGTACTTC. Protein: CASGSSGQGSYEQYF.

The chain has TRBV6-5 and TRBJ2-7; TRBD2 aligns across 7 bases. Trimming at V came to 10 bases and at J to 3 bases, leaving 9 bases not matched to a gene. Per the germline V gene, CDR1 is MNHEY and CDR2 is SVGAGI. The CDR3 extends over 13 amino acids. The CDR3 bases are TGTGCCACAGGCGGGAGTTGGAACTACGAGCAGTACTTC. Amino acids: CATGGSWNYEQYF.

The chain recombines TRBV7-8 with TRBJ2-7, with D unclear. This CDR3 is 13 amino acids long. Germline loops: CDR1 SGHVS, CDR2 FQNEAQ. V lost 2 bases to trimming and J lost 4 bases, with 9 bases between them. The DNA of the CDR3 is TGTGCCAGCAGCTTAAACGAGGCATACGAGCAGTACTTC. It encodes CASSLNEAYEQYF.

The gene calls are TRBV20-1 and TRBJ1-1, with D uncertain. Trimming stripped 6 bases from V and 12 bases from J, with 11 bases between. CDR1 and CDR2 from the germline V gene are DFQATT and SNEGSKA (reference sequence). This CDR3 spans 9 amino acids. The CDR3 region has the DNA TGCAGTGCCGATGGGAGTACTTTCTTT. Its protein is CSADGSTFF.

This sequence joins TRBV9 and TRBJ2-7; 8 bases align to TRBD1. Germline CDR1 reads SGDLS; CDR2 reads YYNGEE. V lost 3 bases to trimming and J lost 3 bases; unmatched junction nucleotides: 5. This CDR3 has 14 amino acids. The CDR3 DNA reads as TGTGCCAGCAGCGCTTCTGGACAGGGCTACGAGCAGTACTTC. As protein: CASSASGQGYEQYF.

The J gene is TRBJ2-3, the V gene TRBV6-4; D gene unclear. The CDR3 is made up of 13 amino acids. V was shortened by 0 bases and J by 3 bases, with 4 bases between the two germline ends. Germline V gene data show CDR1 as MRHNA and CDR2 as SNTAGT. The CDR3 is CASSDSETDTQYF. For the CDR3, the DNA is TGTGCCAGCAGTGACTCGGAGACAGATACGCAGTATTTT.

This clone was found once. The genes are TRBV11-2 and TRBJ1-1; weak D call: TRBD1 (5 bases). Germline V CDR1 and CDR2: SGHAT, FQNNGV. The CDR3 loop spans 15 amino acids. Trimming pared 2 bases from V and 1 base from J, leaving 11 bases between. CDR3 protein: CASSLWRGENTEAFF. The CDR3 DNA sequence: TGTGCCAGCAGCTTATGGCGGGGCGAGAACACTGAAGCTTTCTTT.